These T cell receptor beta chains were read from a single sample in a study of blood T cell repertoires in COVID-19. Assay used: immunoSEQ multiplex PCR; TCRdb lists only in-frame clones, some missing. The sample lists some 200,000 clones, approximately 86% occurring once. The sequencing input was peripheral blood. These TCRs come from a woman in her thirties with COVID-19, enrolled during active disease. Both conserved end residues are part of each CDR3. The D gene is left open where the match is weak. Rows may omit the clone size; those that give it use once, few, many or a size class.

D gene,J gene,V gene,clone size,CDR3 protein,CDR3 DNA
.,TRBJ2-5,TRBV4-3,once,CASSQGGGQGETQYF,TGCGCCAGCAGCCAAGGTGGGGGTCAGGGGGAGACCCAGTACTTC
TRBD1,TRBJ2-5,TRBV2,.,CASSGQGRETQYF,TGTGCCAGCAGTGGACAGGGGCGGGAGACCCAGTACTTC
TRBD2,TRBJ2-1,TRBV7-6,.,CASSYPAGGYNEQFF,TGTGCCAGCAGCTACCCGGCGGGGGGGTACAATGAGCAGTTCTTC
TRBD2,TRBJ2-1,TRBV5-6,.,CASSLRTSGTYNEQFF,TGTGCCAGCAGCCTCAGGACTAGCGGGACCTACAATGAGCAGTTCTTC
TRBD2,TRBJ2-2,TRBV5-5,.,CASSGLAGSFTGELFF,TGTGCCAGCAGCGGGTTAGCGGGGAGTTTCACCGGGGAGCTGTTTTTT
.,TRBJ2-7,TRBV7-2,.,CASSLGDRGYEQYF,TGTGCCAGCAGCTTAGGCGACAGAGGCTACGAGCAGTACTTC
TRBD1,TRBJ1-1,TRBV5-4,.,CASSSADRGHTEAFF,TGTGCCAGCAGCTCGGCGGACAGGGGGCACACTGAAGCTTTCTTT
.,TRBJ1-2,TRBV6-5,.,CASSYSGDTVLYGYTF,TGTGCCAGCAGTTACTCAGGGGACACGGTCCTCTATGGCTACACCTTC
TRBD1,TRBJ2-7,TRBV5-1,few,CASSPGQGGQIRYF,TGCGCCAGCAGCCCCGGACAGGGCGGCCAGATAAGGTACTTC
TRBD2,TRBJ2-7,TRBV19,.,CASSIGGSYEQYF,TGTGCCAGTAGTATCGGCGGGAGCTACGAGCAGTACTTC
TRBD1,TRBJ1-1,TRBV3-1/TRBV3-2,.,CASTRDREAFF,TGTGCCAGCACCAGGGACAGGGAGGCTTTCTTT
.,TRBJ2-4,TRBV6-1,once,CASSEGAEVQNIQYF,TGTGCCAGCAGTGAAGGAGCGGAGGTCCAAAACATTCAGTACTTC
.,TRBJ2-3,TRBV12-5,once,CASGQGLPADTQYF,TGTGCTAGTGGTCAAGGACTACCCGCAGATACGCAGTATTTT
TRBD1,TRBJ2-2,TRBV2,.,CASSEAGTGGPGELFF,TGTGCCAGCAGTGAAGCGGGGACAGGGGGCCCCGGGGAGCTGTTTTTT
.,TRBJ2-7,TRBV3-1/TRBV3-2,.,CASSQAASIYEQYF,TGTGCCAGCAGCCAAGCCGCTAGCATCTACGAGCAGTACTTC
TRBD2,TRBJ2-2,TRBV5-4,few,CASSFLAGGLTGELFF,TGTGCCAGCAGCTTCCTAGCGGGGGGGCTTACCGGGGAGCTGTTTTTT
TRBD2,TRBJ2-3,TRBV7-9,.,CASSLGSGGADTQYF,TGTGCCAGCAGCTTAGGTAGCGGGGGGGCAGATACGCAGTATTTT
.,TRBJ1-2,TRBV20-1,few,CRVEGGYGYTF,TGCAGGGTCGAAGGGGGCTATGGCTACACCTTC
TRBD2,TRBJ2-1,TRBV11-1,.,CASSFMAGGYNEQFF,TGTGCCAGCAGCTTCATGGCGGGGGGCTACAATGAGCAGTTCTTC
TRBD1,TRBJ1-6,TRBV5-6,.,CASSLVGTGDSPLHF,TGTGCCAGCAGCTTGGTTGGGACAGGAGATTCACCCCTCCACTTT
TRBD1,TRBJ1-1,TRBV18,.,CASSLKIYRDRTEAFF,TGTGCCAGCTCACTTAAAATATACCGGGACAGAACTGAAGCTTTCTTT
TRBD1,TRBJ2-3,TRBV6-5,.,CASSWDRAHTDTQYF,TGTGCCAGCAGTTGGGACAGAGCGCACACAGATACGCAGTATTTT
.,TRBJ2-5,TRBV15,.,CATSREGTLLQETQYF,TGTGCCACCAGCAGAGAAGGGACACTCCTTCAAGAGACCCAGTACTTC
.,TRBJ1-1,TRBV9,.,CASSATITGDNTEAFF,TGTGCCAGCAGCGCTACTATAACCGGGGACAATACTGAAGCTTTCTTT
.,TRBJ2-7,TRBV27,.,CASSPRGHEQYF,TGTGCCAGCAGTCCTAGGGGCCACGAGCAGTACTTC
.,TRBJ2-2,TRBV4-3,.,CASSQEGVVGRNTGELFF,TGCGCCAGCAGCCAAGAGGGGGTTGTCGGGAGGAACACCGGGGAGCTGTTTTTT